This T cell receptor (beta chain) stems from a study of cytomegalovirus exposure and HLA in healthy donors (dated 2017 in TCRdb). Study-level background: An earlier analysis of 587 of the donors reported 276 Gb of sequence data and approximately 120 million unique TCR beta sequences obtained from about 179 million T cells. Along with the roughly 710-subject first cohort, a separate validation cohort of over a hundred different subjects was used. A later analysis re-analyzed previously published TCR beta repertoires from 550 to 700 donors and added high-resolution HLA genotyping to study TCR occurrence patterns. The study was designed to test whether signatures of past pathogen exposure could be identified by cataloging public T cell receptors. Of the approximately 400 genotyped donors, approximately 81% were placed in the genetic ancestry cluster associated with self-reported Caucasian donors. Among 398 genotyped donors of the cohort, an average of about 240,000 unique TCR beta nucleotide sequences were sequenced per donor, roughly 18% of them non-productive. Donor age, sex, ethnicity and CMV serostatus were compiled together with the repertoire data. The study combined high-throughput TCR immunosequencing, statistical association of individual TCRs with disease status, and machine learning to predict cytomegalovirus infection status. An early release that covered about 600 HLA-typed donors contained around 300 gigabases of sequencing data and roughly 84 million unique TCR sequences. Typing coverage differed by locus: A, B, C, DRB1 and DQB1 were typed in roughly 620-630 donors, DQA1 in 522, DPA1 in some 570, and DPB1 in 400 to 480. To decide whether each TCR beta V gene segment behaved as functional or pseudogenic, an earlier analysis of some 580 of the donors relied on high-throughput TCR beta sequencing. Four to six DR-DQ haplotypes were handled as single units for association and clustering because linkage in the cohort was strong. Both class I and class II loci were covered by HLA typing, at four-digit resolution. Using immunosequencing, the study profiled T cell repertoires from around 680 subjects and related those repertoires to cytomegalovirus serostatus. In a later genetic analysis, genome-wide SNP genotypes for about 55% of the 666 donors were used, and that subset was treated as a discovery cohort. In the later analysis, no new phenotypic data were used to find candidate immune exposures; instead, reliance was placed on TCR beta sequences and their occurrence across donors. Every discovery cohort repertoire had been produced on one sequencing platform.

Overall study outcomes, separate from this receptor: In a later analysis, the rate of TCR association differed among HLA loci, with DRB1 alleles having the most associated TCRs and HLA-C alleles having the fewest. Correlated functional status among segregating V segments might reflect linkage disequilibrium, but an unknown experimental factor could not be ruled out. Some IMGT-functional V segments, including TRBV6-2 and TRBV6-3, could not be told apart with the 87-base-pair reads, so those segments were excluded. CMV serostatus was the only immune exposure information available for the cohort. While some public TCRs were present in many individuals, most TCR sequences turned up only very rarely across donors. The sequencing pipeline was judged likely to have produced a cluster of highly shared sequence variants as a technical artifact. When HLA alleles, especially DR and DQ, strongly co-occurred, attributing TCR associations to individual alleles was difficult. In a later analysis, HLA-associated TCR beta chains showed more clonal expansion and lower generation probabilities than non-associated chains that were equally common. A total of around 150 TCR beta chains were listed by the study as associated with cytomegalovirus. A further reported finding was that TCR beta sequences accurately predicted the HLA-A and HLA-B alleles for most subjects in the first cohort. A few of the identified cytomegalovirus-associated TCR beta chains were confirmed in vitro to be specific for cytomegalovirus antigens. An association between a missense DCLRE1C variant and V-gene and J-gene trimming of TCR beta chains was found in a later genetic analysis and replicated in an independent cohort. Presence/absence analyses assumed roughly uniform sequencing depth across donors, an assumption that may not hold. Compared with the roughly 670-donor mean, donors in an Asian-associated ancestry cluster had fewer N-insertions in productive TCRs, according to a later genetic analysis. According to a later analysis, most CMV-associated TCR beta chains appeared to be HLA-restricted, and the HLA associations seemed to be driven largely by CMV exposure. It was suggested by the authors that the approach could potentially be generalized to other disease states and immunological phenotypes. Only TCR beta chains were sequenced in this cohort, and the absence of alpha or paired-chain data limited detectable features. The earlier analysis of 587 of the donors excluded 15 to 20 rarely observed V segments, including chromosome 9 orphons, because counts were too low. In an earlier analysis of about 600 of the donors, most TCR beta V segments appeared in productive rearrangements about 90% or about 30% of the time, broadly matching IMGT annotations. A later analysis associated about 18,000 TCR beta sequences with specific HLA alleles at a false discovery rate of 0.05. According to a later analysis, parvovirus B19, influenza, CMV and Epstein-Barr virus appeared linked to several top co-occurrence clusters. Because HLA typing was missing for some donors at each locus, association tests included only the typed subset. The classifier was reported to diagnose cytomegalovirus status with high specificity and sensitivity in both the original and validation cohorts.

The cohort comprised fewer than 750 healthy bone marrow donors. Cohort members were all nominally healthy when sampled, although unrecorded immune exposures were likely present. The donor was CMV seropositive and was included in the group of some 290 seropositive cohort members. A peripheral blood sample was collected from each donor, and TCR beta sequencing was performed on peripheral blood mononuclear cells. The Qiagen DNeasy Blood Extraction Kit was used to extract genomic DNA from the blood cell samples. V is cut back by 4 bases and J by 4 bases, with 8 bases in the junction unmatched. Counted from cysteine to phenylalanine, this CDR3 has 15 amino acids. Left in the record is the CDR3 DNA by itself, 45 bases read in frame from the first base. From a lookup of the germline V gene, CDR1 and CDR2 are SGHDT and YYEEEE. Library construction relied on the immunoSEQ multiplex PCR assay. A mixture of 60 forward primers for TCR Vbeta segments and 13 reverse primers for TCR Jbeta segments was used in the multiplex PCR. Amplification of the CDR3 region of rearranged TCR beta genes was performed with a multiplex PCR assay on genomic DNA. Amplified TCR beta libraries were sequenced as 87-base-pair reads on the Illumina HiSeq System. The source study handled its data this way. Across the 700 or so repertoires, a later analysis counted around 80 million unique TCR beta chains, around 11 million of which were shared by at least two donors. Raw reads were error-corrected and collapsed into unique sequences with a nearest-neighbor algorithm that merged closely related sequences to remove PCR and sequencing errors. V, D and J gene segments were assigned by aligning CDR3 sequences to IMGT reference sequences. For a sequence to be retained, a match of at least six nucleotides to both a V gene segment and a J gene segment was required. A rearrangement was called productive if the CDR3 had no stop codons and remained in frame with V and J, and every other rearrangement was called non-productive. Following IMGT convention, CDR3 was defined as the stretch from the second conserved V-encoded cysteine to the conserved J-encoded phenylalanine. Sequences without an unambiguous match to a single V gene segment were excluded from the earlier analysis of a few hundred of the donors. An earlier analysis of fewer than 750 of the donors called V segments functional above 56.7% productive rearrangements and segregating when the between-donor standard deviation exceeded 5%. A statistical classification framework was built for diagnosing cytomegalovirus status from the catalog of TCR beta chain sequences. In a later analysis, TCR nucleotide sequences were compared against IMGT/GENE-DB human TR gene sequences so that V and J genes could be assigned. A later analysis assigned CDR3 sequences and most-parsimonious VDJ recombination scenarios with the TCRdist pipeline. In a later analysis, each TCR beta chain was defined by its CDR3 amino acid sequence together with its V-gene family, and reads lacking a unique V-gene family were excluded. In a later analysis, 450 to 600 highly shared, low-generation-probability nucleotide sequences were removed to address suspected cross-contamination and a sequencing artifact. In a later analysis, a clonal expansion index was calculated for each public chain from normalized within-repertoire ranks of inferred template counts. A later analysis computed generation probabilities with a VDJ recombination model fitted to out-of-frame rearrangements, and checked the results against IGoR. In a later analysis, TCR-TCR, TCR-HLA and TCR-CMV co-occurrence was scored with hypergeometric tests, and a repertoire-size bias correction was applied to TCR pairs. False discovery rates were estimated in a later analysis by permuting HLA or CMV assignments 20 times. In a later analysis, co-occurring TCRs were grouped using DBSCAN, with TCRdist sequence similarity added in when clustering inside HLA-allele-positive subsets. For co-occurrence clustering, repertoires with fewer than 30,000 or more than 120,000 public chains were excluded, along with four or five repertoires with anomalous nucleotide sharing. TCRdb provides this immuneACCESS table in a form limited to in-frame rearrangements. Some clones are lacking; in checked studies, under half of them reflect an unresolved V gene, and why the rest are absent is not known. That table supplies the V and J calls and clone size; D and trimming were determined from the DNA. The sample's records list under 75,000 clones. 2% to 3% of the sample lies in the top ten.

About this clone itself: The clone's antigen remains unknown.

Recombination connected TRBV5-6 to TRBJ1-1; 9 nucleotides in the junction match TRBD1. This TCR was sampled from a female donor in good health and CMV-seropositive. The sample comprised PBMCs. The DNA sequence is as follows: TGTGCCAGCAGCAGAAGGGGACAGGGAGGCACTGAAGCTTTCTTT. This gives the protein CASSRRGQGGTEAFF.